Following are 8 T cell receptor beta chains from one sample sequenced in a study of CD8 T cells in ankylosing spondylitis. TCRdb independently ran MiXCR on the 5' RACE reads; one entry per CDR3 protein. The table includes about 350,000 distinct CDR3 sequences, roughly 22% detected once. The source material was blood, either unsorted or a sorted T cell fraction (not recorded which). These receptors were obtained from a male donor with ankylosing spondylitis or in good health (not recorded which).

This clonotype was observed a handful of times. The chain couples TRBV29-1 to TRBJ2-3; D gene unclear. Germline assignment: CDR1 SQVTM and CDR2 ANQGSEA. The ends were cut back, 0 bases at V and 1 base at J, with 14 bases in the middle. This CDR3 has 16 amino acids. CDR3 sequence (DNA): TGCAGCGTTGAAGATCCGATAGGTGATGGCACAGATACGCAGTATTTT. This translates into CSVEDPIGDGTDTQYF.

This chain links TRBV9 with TRBJ2-4, with D perhaps matching TRBD1 (6 bases). Between the trimmed V and J ends, which lost 3 bases and 7 bases, there was a span of 17 bases. The CDR3 has 15 residues. Germline CDR1 and CDR2: SGDLS and YYNGEE. CDR3 sequence: CASSAGASGRNIQYF. The CDR3 DNA reads TGTGCCAGCAGCGCAGGGGCGAGCGGACGTAACATTCAGTACTTC. The full variable domain, in which reference TRBV9 and TRBJ2-4 provide the parts outside the CDR3, is DSGVTQTPKHLITATGQRVTLRCSPRSGDLSVYWYQQSLDQGLQFLIQYYNGEERAKGNILERFSAQQFPDLHSELNLSSLELGDSALYFCASSAGASGRNIQYFGAGTRLSVL.

The chain uses TRBV10-3 and TRBJ2-1, with D perhaps TRBD2 (7 bases). Trimming shortened V by 7 bases and J by 4 bases, and 14 bases separated the two germline ends. Looked up from germline, CDR1 is ENHRY and CDR2 is SYGVKD. CDR3 length: 14 residues. As DNA, the CDR3 is TGTGCCATCAACGGCGGGGGCCCATACAATGAGCAGTTCTTC. It is translated as CAINGGGPYNEQFF.

This clonotype has more than one count but fewer than ten. V gene TRBV4-1 combines with J gene TRBJ1-1; 8 nucleotides agree with TRBD1. The V and J ends lost 4 bases and 7 bases, in that order; junction bases with no gene match: 2. CDR3 size: 12 residues. CDR1 and CDR2 (germline): MGHRA, YSYEKL. The CDR3 sequence is CASSRQGLEAFF. Written as DNA, the CDR3 is TGCGCCAGCAGCCGACAGGGGCTTGAAGCTTTCTTT.

The chain uses TRBV2 and TRBJ2-1, with 8 bases matching TRBD1. The V gene end was trimmed by 5 bases and the J gene end by 8 bases; junction bases not matched to a gene: 11. The germline CDR1 and CDR2 sequences are SNHLY and FYNNEI. The CDR3 sequence is 15 residues long. The CDR3 sequence: CASSKTGASFDEQFF. The CDR3 nucleotides are TGTGCCAGCAGTAAGACAGGGGCATCGTTTGATGAGCAGTTCTTC. Looking up the rest from reference TRBV2 and TRBJ2-1 gives the full variable domain: EPEVTQTPSHQVTQMGQEVILRCVPISNHLYFYWYRQILGQKVEFLVSFYNNEISEKSEIFDDQFSVERPDGSNFTLKIRSTKLEDSAMYFCASSKTGASFDEQFFGPGTRLTVL.

The CDR3: CASSKGGSAYEQYF. Written as DNA, the CDR3 is TGTGCCAGCAGCAAAGGGGGGAGTGCCTACGAGCAGTACTTC. The chain uses TRBV11-2 and TRBJ2-7, with D perhaps matching TRBD1 or TRBD2 (6 bases each). Trimming left V 5 bases short and J 2 bases short, with 13 bases between. In germline, CDR1 is SGHAT, CDR2 FQNNGV. CDR3 length equals 14 residues.

This clonotype occurred a few times. Germline and junction disagree at one end, which may indicate a read error. This chain links TRBV7-7 with TRBJ2-1; D possibly corresponds to TRBD1 (6 bases). The CDR3 loop spans 15 amino acids. The germline CDR1 and CDR2 sequences are SSHAT and FNYEAQ (reference sequence). The chain's CDR3 is CASSLAGAPANEQFF. CDR3 DNA: TGTGCTAGCAGCTTAGCAGGGGCCCCAGCCAATGAGCAGTTCTTC.

This clonotype was picked up a small number of times. The rearrangement links TRBV6-1 to TRBJ2-1, with D perhaps given as TRBD1 or TRBD2 (5 bases each). Germline V gene lookup returns CDR1 MNHNS and CDR2 SASEGT. The ends were cut back, 6 bases at V and 1 base at J, with 13 bases in the middle. The CDR3 is 15 amino acids. The CDR3 loop reads CASSLRGVSYNEQFF. The CDR3 DNA follows: TGTGCCAGCAGCCTACGAGGGGTGTCCTACAATGAGCAGTTCTTC.